This T cell receptor (beta chain) was retrieved from a study of technical replicates of blood from a handful of donors (dated by TCRdb to the late 2010s). V and J lose 4 bases and 6 bases, and a span of 10 bases separates them. The germline V gene gives CDR1 as SGHAT and CDR2 as FQNNGV. There are 12 amino acids in the CDR3, from cysteine to phenylalanine inclusive. The DNA shown is the 36-base CDR3, in frame from base 1. Library preparation employed the immunoSEQ multiplex PCR assay. TCRdb stores this immuneACCESS table with in-frame sequences only. Part of the clones is absent; in the studies checked, under half of the shortfall reflects unresolved V genes, and no reason is known for the rest. This sample has around 93,000 clones in its table, and 85% to 95% of those were observed once. 0.3% to 0.35% of the sample rests with the top ten. For this clone: The antigen it binds to is not known. Nothing much larger sits one base from this clone, and base qualities are not available.

The source material was T cells isolated from PBMCs. This sequence uses TRBV11-2 and TRBJ2-7; tentative D gene TRBD1, with 5 bases matching. This TCR came from a human donor in good health. At the DNA level, the sequence is TGTGCCAGCAGCTCCCAGGGAACCGAGCAGTACTTC. Translated, it reads CASSSQGTEQYF.